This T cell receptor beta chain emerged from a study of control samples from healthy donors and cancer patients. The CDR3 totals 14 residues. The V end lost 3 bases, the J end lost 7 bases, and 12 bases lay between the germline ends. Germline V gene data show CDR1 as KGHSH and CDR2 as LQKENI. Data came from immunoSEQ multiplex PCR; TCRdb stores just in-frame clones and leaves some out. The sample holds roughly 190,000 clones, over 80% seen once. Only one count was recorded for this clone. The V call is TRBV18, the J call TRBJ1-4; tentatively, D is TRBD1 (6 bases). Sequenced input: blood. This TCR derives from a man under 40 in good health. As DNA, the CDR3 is TGTGCCAGCTCACCGGGACTGGGGGCTGAAAAACTGTTTTTT. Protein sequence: CASSPGLGAEKLFF.